Presented here are 18 T cell receptor beta chains from one specimen sequenced in a study of T cells in Graves' hyperthyroidism and ophthalmopathy. TCR beta CDR3 region amplification was performed from RNA transcripts. TCR CDR3 underwent first-round RT-PCR with the HTBI primer set. Using its own MiXCR run on the multiplex PCR reads, TCRdb lists one record per CDR3 protein. Here the sample spans approximately 640,000 distinct CDR3 sequences, roughly 45% being singletons. Material: peripheral blood or thyroid tissue (not recorded which). These receptors all come from an adult man with Graves' disease, either hyperthyroidism or ophthalmopathy (not recorded which).

The rearrangement uses TRBV9 and TRBJ2-2, with D unclear. Trimming removed 0 bases from V and 11 bases from J, with 11 bases in between. CDR3 size: 13 residues. Germline V CDR1 and CDR2: SGDLS, YYNGEE. The CDR3 DNA is TGTGCCAGCAGCGTAGAGGGTCGACCCGAGCTGTTTTTT. Its protein product is CASSVEGRPELFF.

As concerns this clonotype: This clone may be a read error of a much larger clone one base away. This sequence joins TRBV29-1 and TRBJ2-7; D is unresolved. The V gene lost 5 bases and the J gene lost 2 bases, with 13 bases spanning the gap. The CDR3 loop spans 13 amino acids. CDR1 and CDR2 from the germline V gene are SQVTM and ANQGSEA. CDR3 sequence reads: CSVRSGETYEQYF. The CDR3 bases are TGCAGCGTTCGCAGTGGCGAGACCTACGAGCAGTACTTC.

This sequence joins TRBV20-1 and TRBJ1-5; TRBD1 might be the D (6 bases). Germline lookup yields CDR1 DFQATT and CDR2 SNEGSKA (reference sequence). This CDR3 contains 15 residues. Between the trimmed V and J ends, which lost 6 bases and 1 base, there was a span of 16 bases. The CDR3 DNA sequence: TGCAGTGCCAGCTCGCGGGGGCGAAGCAATCAGCCCCAGCATTTT. Residues: CSASSRGRSNQPQHF.

The chain carries TRBV7-8 and TRBJ2-7, with D unclear. V shed 5 bases and J shed 8 bases, with 4 bases lying between them. Germline lookup yields CDR1 SGHVS and CDR2 FQNEAQ. The CDR3 extends over 9 amino acids. The CDR3 loop is CASSGQQYF. DNA for the CDR3: TGTGCCAGCAGCGGACAGCAGTACTTC. The whole variable domain, filled in from reference TRBV7-8 and TRBJ2-7, reads GAGVSQSPRYKVAKRGQDVALRCDPISGHVSLFWYQQALGQGPEFLTYFQNEAQLDKSGLPSDRFFAERPEGSVSTLKIQRTQQEDSAVYLCASSGQQYFGPGTRLTVT.

The chain has TRBV20-1 and TRBJ1-1; D unclear. Germline V lookup: CDR1 DFQATT, CDR2 SNEGSKA (reference sequence). V lost 3 bases and J 1 base, leaving 6 bases between the germline ends. This CDR3 has 12 amino acids. DNA of the CDR3: TGCAGTGCTAGGCCGGGGAACACTGAAGCTTTCTTT. This gives the protein CSARPGNTEAFF.

V and J are TRBV7-8 and TRBJ2-5; no clear D. With 2 bases removed from V and 2 bases from J, the gap between germline ends came to 9 bases. Per the germline V gene, CDR1 is SGHVS and CDR2 is FQNEAQ. This CDR3 region has 14 residues. CDR3 sequence (DNA): TGTGCCAGCAGCTTAAGTCCTGGGCAAGAGACCCAGTACTTC. As protein: CASSLSPGQETQYF. The complete variable domain, with remaining parts taken from reference TRBV7-8 and TRBJ2-5, reads GAGVSQSPRYKVAKRGQDVALRCDPISGHVSLFWYQQALGQGPEFLTYFQNEAQLDKSGLPSDRFFAERPEGSVSTLKIQRTQQEDSAVYLCASSLSPGQETQYFGPGTRLLVL.

This clonotype was observed a few times. J is TRBJ2-5 and V is TRBV5-1; the match to TRBD2 covers 10 bases. Germline V gene data show CDR1 as SGHRS and CDR2 as YFSETQ. V shed 5 bases and J 3 bases; nucleotides not matched to a gene: 7. The CDR3 runs 15 residues. CDR3: CASSGSGGPEETQYF. The CDR3 nucleotides read TGCGCCAGCAGTGGTAGCGGGGGGCCCGAAGAGACCCAGTACTTC.

In this sample, this clonotype turned up many times. The chain is built from TRBV10-3 and TRBJ1-4; a possible D gene is TRBD1 (5 bases). Germline V lookup: CDR1 ENHRY, CDR2 SYGVKD. This CDR3 comprises 12 residues. Trimming shortened V by 8 bases and J by 5 bases, and 9 bases separated the two germline ends. The CDR3 coding sequence is TGTGCCATCGGAGGGGAGAATGAAAAACTGTTTTTT. This codes for CAIGGENEKLFF.

This clonotype was seen only a few times. This chain joins TRBV6-5 and TRBJ1-5, with D uncertain. Per the germline V gene, CDR1 is MNHEY and CDR2 is SVGAGI. Trimming pared 11 bases from V and 7 bases from J, leaving 6 bases between. The CDR3 is 9 residues long. The CDR3 DNA reads as TGTGCCGCCGGGCAGCCCCAGCATTTT. Its translation: CAAGQPQHF.

Remarks on this clonotype: A much larger clone differs from this one at a single base, so this may be a read error. The chain couples TRBV29-1 to TRBJ1-1, with D maybe TRBD1 (5 bases). Germline V gene data show CDR1 as SQVTM and CDR2 as ANQGSEA. The CDR3 covers 13 residues. DNA for the CDR3: TGCAGCGGGGAGACAGCCATGAACACTGGAGCTTTCTTT. It translates to CSGETAMNTGAFF.

This clonotype was seen just once. The rearrangement links TRBV10-3 to TRBJ2-5; TRBD2 aligns across 10 bases. Per germline, CDR1 ENHRY and CDR2 SYGVKD. V lost 6 bases to trimming and J lost 4 bases; unmatched junction nucleotides: 8. The CDR3 has 15 amino acids. The DNA of the CDR3 is TGTGCCATCAGCAGCGGGAGCGGGAGGGGAGAGACCCAGTACTTC. It translates to CAISSGSGRGETQYF.

This clonotype was counted a few times. The chain carries TRBV12-3 or TRBV12-4 and TRBJ1-4; a possible D gene is TRBD1 (6 bases). The CDR3 loop spans 15 amino acids. The V end lost 5 bases, the J end lost 6 bases, and 16 bases lay between the germline ends. In DNA form, the CDR3 reads TGTGCCAGCAGTACCCACAGGGATAGTGATGAAAAACTGTTTTTT. This sequence encodes CASSTHRDSDEKLFF.

This clonotype turned up a few times. V gene TRBV12-3 or TRBV12-4 combines with J gene TRBJ1-6; 8 bases fit TRBD1. V gave up 5 bases and J gave up 7 bases; unmatched junction bases: 4. The length of the CDR3 is 14 residues. CDR3 loop: CASSDRGSNSPLHF. DNA for the CDR3: TGTGCCAGCAGTGACAGGGGCAGCAATTCACCCCTCCACTTT.

For this clonotype: Since a much larger clone is just one base distant, this may be a read error. The CDR3 DNA sequence: TGTGCCAGCAGCTTTTCCGCAAGCCCGGAGACCCAGTACTTC. This encodes CASSFSASPETQYF. The chain uses TRBV7-8 and TRBJ2-5, with unresolved D. The CDR3 totals 14 residues. Between the trimmed V and J ends, which lost 3 bases and 5 bases, there was a span of 13 bases. CDR1 and CDR2 from the germline V gene are SGHVS and FQNEAQ.

The genes are TRBV19 and TRBJ2-7, with TRBD1 as a possible D gene (6 bases). The CDR3 is made up of 17 amino acids. CDR1 and CDR2 from the germline V gene are LNHDA and SQIVND (reference sequence). Trimming stripped 9 bases from V and 2 bases from J, with 26 bases between. Written as DNA, the CDR3 is TGTGCCAGCAGCTTCAAACCCGGGACATACGACACCTACGAGCAGTACTTC. Residues: CASSFKPGTYDTYEQYF.

The V gene is TRBV24-1, the J gene TRBJ1-6, with D possibly being TRBD1 (6 bases). The closer fit of TRBJ1-5 to the DNA end suggests the J call may be wrong. This CDR3 region has 15 residues. CDR1 and CDR2 (germline): KGHDR, SFDVKD. The CDR3 nucleotides are TGTGCCACCAGTGATCACAGGGCCATCAATCAGCCCCAGCATTTT. It encodes CATSDHRAINQPQHF.

The chain is built from TRBV15 and TRBJ2-7, with TRBD1 matching over 11 bases. CDR1 is LNHNV, CDR2 YYDKDF, per germline (reference sequence). The V segment lost 3 bases and the J segment 2 bases; nucleotides outside the gene matches: 9. This CDR3 spans 17 amino acids. The DNA of the CDR3 is TGTGCCACCAGCAGTGAAGAACCGGGACAGGGGGCCTACGAGCAGTACTTC. Translating it yields CATSSEEPGQGAYEQYF.

This clonotype was seen at least ten times. The rearrangement joins TRBV29-1 to TRBJ1-2; possible D gene TRBD1, 5 bases. Trimming took 6 bases from V and 3 from J, leaving 8 bases between them. The CDR3 is made up of 11 amino acids. Germline V gene lookup returns CDR1 SQVTM and CDR2 ANQGSEA. This chain's CDR3 is CSVMGDYGYTF. The CDR3 region has the DNA TGCAGCGTGATGGGGGACTATGGCTACACCTTC.